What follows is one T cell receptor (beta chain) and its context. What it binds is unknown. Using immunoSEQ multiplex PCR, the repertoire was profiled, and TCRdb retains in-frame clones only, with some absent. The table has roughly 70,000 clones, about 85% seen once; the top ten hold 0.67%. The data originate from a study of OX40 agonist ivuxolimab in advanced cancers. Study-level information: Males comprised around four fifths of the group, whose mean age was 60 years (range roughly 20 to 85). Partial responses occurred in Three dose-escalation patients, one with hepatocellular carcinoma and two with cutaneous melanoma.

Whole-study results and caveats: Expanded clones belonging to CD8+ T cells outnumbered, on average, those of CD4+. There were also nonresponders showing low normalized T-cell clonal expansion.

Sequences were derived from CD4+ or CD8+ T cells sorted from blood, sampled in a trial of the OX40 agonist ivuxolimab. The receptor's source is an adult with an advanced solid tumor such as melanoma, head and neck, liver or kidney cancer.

The CDR3 sequence is CASSDGGTGHTDTQYF. CDR3 in DNA: TGTGCCAGCAGCGATGGGGGGACAGGCCACACAGATACGCAGTATTTT. V and J are TRBV9 and TRBJ2-3; 8 bases match TRBD1. This CDR3 has 16 residues. Germline values: CDR1 SGDLS, CDR2 YYNGEE. V lost 3 bases, J lost 2 bases, and 8 bases stayed unmatched.